These 30 T cell receptor beta chains share one sample of origin, sequenced in a study of human T cells and chemical hapten exposure. Time point described: healthy volunteer bleed at 6 weeks. The study extracted total RNA from unfractionated whole blood. Via MiXCR, TCRdb re-called the RACE reads, giving one row per CDR3 protein. The table includes about 70,000 distinct CDR3 sequences, about 6% detected once. The specimen sequenced was whole blood. These receptors were taken from a female donor in good health. Some clones in this sample may be carry-over from other donors' samples.

This chain joins TRBV24-1 and TRBJ2-1; 13 bases map to TRBD2. J gave up 5 bases and V 3 bases, and 3 bases lay outside the gene matches. The length of the CDR3 is 16 residues. Germline lookup yields CDR1 KGHDR and CDR2 SFDVKD. CDR3 DNA sequence: TGTGCCACCAGTGATATCGGGACTAGCGGGGACAATGAGCAGTTCTTC. Translated, it gives CATSDIGTSGDNEQFF.

This clonotype was recorded many times. The rearrangement uses TRBV4-2 and TRBJ2-6, with D uncertain. V gave up 3 bases and J gave up 0 bases, with 12 bases separating them. The length of the CDR3 is 17 residues. Per the germline V gene, CDR1 is LGHNA and CDR2 is YNFKEQ. CDR3 region: CASSHYPQISGANVLTF. CDR3 DNA: TGTGCCAGCAGCCACTACCCCCAGATCTCTGGGGCCAACGTCCTGACTTTC.

This clonotype has ten or more counts. The rearrangement joins TRBV11-2 to TRBJ2-4; a possible D gene is TRBD1 (5 bases). Germline V gene data show CDR1 as SGHAT and CDR2 as FQNNGV. Trimming cost V 1 base and J 1 base, with 5 bases left between them. CDR3 length: 14 residues. CDR3 in amino acids: CASSLAGAKNIQYF. CDR3 coding DNA: TGTGCCAGCAGCTTAGCAGGGGCCAAAAACATTCAGTACTTC.

Many counts were recorded for this clonotype. Here the CDR3 DNA reads TGTGCCAGCAGAGCCGGGACAGCGAACACCGGGGAGCTGTTTTTT. As protein: CASRAGTANTGELFF. The chain links TRBV9 to TRBJ2-2; 7 bases align to TRBD1. Germline values: CDR1 SGDLS, CDR2 YYNGEE. V shed 5 bases and J 0 bases; nucleotides not matched to a gene: 4. CDR3 size: 15 residues.

This clonotype was counted many times. The V call is TRBV12-3 or TRBV12-4, the J call TRBJ1-5; the match to TRBD1 covers 7 bases. The CDR3 spans 14 residues. The J segment lost 2 bases and the V segment lost 5 bases, leaving 3 bases of the junction unmatched. The CDR3 DNA follows: TGTGCCAGCAGTCGTACAGGGGGCAATCAGCCCCAGCATTTT. Residues: CASSRTGGNQPQHF.

This clonotype was recorded many times. This sequence joins TRBV7-8 and TRBJ2-3; either TRBD1 or TRBD2 may fit D (5 bases each). The CDR3 runs 13 residues. The V end was cut by 8 bases, the J end by 2 bases, with 11 bases between. CDR1 and CDR2 from the germline V gene are SGHVS and FQNEAQ. The CDR3 region is CASEGPATDTQYF. The CDR3 DNA sequence: TGTGCCAGCGAGGGACCTGCCACAGATACGCAGTATTTT.

This clonotype was recorded a few times. The chain recombines TRBV28 with TRBJ1-5; D unclear. The V end was cut by 2 bases, the J end by 1 base, with 12 bases between. This CDR3 has 16 amino acids. Germline V lookup: CDR1 MDHEN, CDR2 SYDVKM. CDR3 sequence (DNA): TGTGCCAGCAGTTTACGGGGTATTAGGAGCAATCAGCCCCAGCATTTT. As protein: CASSLRGIRSNQPQHF.

This clonotype was seen at least ten times. J is TRBJ1-1 and V is TRBV20-1, with 8 bases that match TRBD1. The CDR3 spans 13 residues. V lost 0 bases to trimming and J lost 4 bases; unmatched junction nucleotides: 1. Germline V gives CDR1 DFQATT, CDR2 SNEGSKA (reference sequence). The CDR3 region is CSARDQGATEAFF. CDR3 DNA sequence: TGCAGTGCTAGAGATCAGGGGGCCACTGAAGCTTTCTTT.

This clonotype was counted at least ten times. This rearrangement joins TRBV25-1 to TRBJ2-7, with D hard to call. This CDR3 has 13 residues. Trimming left V 4 bases short and J 0 bases short, with 7 bases between. CDR1 is MGHDK, CDR2 SYGVNS, per germline. Here the CDR3 reads CASSGSSSYEQYF. As DNA, the CDR3 is TGTGCCAGCAGTGGTAGTAGCTCCTACGAGCAGTACTTC.

This clonotype was seen repeatedly, ten times or more. The chain is built from TRBV15 and TRBJ2-7; 7 bases map to TRBD2. V dropped 0 bases and J dropped 5; count of bases not matched to a gene: 4. CDR3 length equals 14 residues. The germline gives CDR1 LNHNV, CDR2 YYDKDF (reference sequence). The CDR3 is CATSRDGEGNEQYF. The CDR3 nucleotides read TGTGCCACCAGCAGAGATGGGGAGGGTAACGAGCAGTACTTC.

In this sample, this clonotype turned up many times. The chain recombines TRBV29-1 with TRBJ2-3, with D possibly TRBD2 on 5 matching bases. This CDR3 has 12 residues. Germline CDR1 is SQVTM and CDR2 is ANQGSEA. Trimming cost V 0 bases and J 14 bases, with 15 bases left between them. The CDR3: CSVEDMGVPPYF. CDR3 coding DNA: TGCAGCGTTGAAGATATGGGAGTACCCCCGTATTTT.

This chain links TRBV5-6 with TRBJ2-5; D gene unclear. Germline V lookup: CDR1 SGHDT, CDR2 YYEEEE. Trimming removed 2 bases at V and 5 bases at J, with 22 bases between. There are 17 residues in the CDR3. CDR3 residues: CASSFHTRNSVSETQYF. The CDR3 coding sequence is TGTGCCAGCAGCTTTCATACACGTAATTCGGTTAGCGAGACCCAGTACTTC.

At least ten counts were recorded for this clonotype. The chain combines TRBV5-4 with TRBJ2-3; 10 bases align to TRBD2. The CDR3 extends over 15 amino acids. Per germline, CDR1 SGHNT and CDR2 YYREEE (reference sequence). V gave up 2 bases and J gave up 4 bases; unmatched junction bases: 4. The CDR3 DNA sequence: TGTGCCAGCAGCTTAAGCGGGAGGGTCGCAGATACGCAGTATTTT. This translates into CASSLSGRVADTQYF.

The chain couples TRBV14 to TRBJ1-1; unclear D gene. Trimming cost V 1 base and J 2 bases, with 11 bases left between them. CDR1 is SGHDN, CDR2 FVKESK, per germline. The CDR3 extends over 15 amino acids. Here the CDR3 DNA reads TGTGCCAGCAGCCAAGTAGGGAACAGTAACACTGAAGCTTTCTTT. This translates into CASSQVGNSNTEAFF.

This clonotype was seen ten or more times. The chain combines TRBV12-3 or TRBV12-4 with TRBJ2-7; D not certain. Between the trimmed V and J ends, which lost 4 bases and 2 bases, there was a span of 6 bases. The CDR3 extends over 12 amino acids. The CDR3 coding sequence is TGTGCCAGCAGTTCCCTTACCTACGAGCAGTACTTC. This translates into CASSSLTYEQYF.

This clonotype was observed a handful of times. V usage is TRBV6-1 and J usage is TRBJ1-6; D may be TRBD1 (5 bases). V was pared by 3 bases and J by 6 bases, with 12 bases between. Germline lookup yields CDR1 MNHNS and CDR2 SASEGT. The CDR3 covers 15 residues. CDR3 in amino acids: CASSDGALGNSPLHF. CDR3 in DNA: TGTGCCAGCAGTGACGGGGCGCTCGGTAATTCACCCCTCCACTTT.

This clonotype was seen more than once but under ten times. This chain connects TRBV6-1 to TRBJ1-2, with D uncertain. Germline-derived CDR1 and CDR2 are MNHNS and SASEGT. The ends were cut back, 4 bases at V and 7 bases at J, with 16 bases in the middle. The CDR3 runs 14 residues. The CDR3 loop is CASSVGNWAVGYTF. The CDR3 nucleotides read TGTGCCAGCAGTGTGGGGAACTGGGCCGTTGGCTACACCTTC.

The table lists this clonotype with many counts. The rearrangement links TRBV12-3 or TRBV12-4 to TRBJ1-1, with TRBD1 matching 8 bases. The CDR3 runs to 14 residues. V was clipped by 6 bases and J by 1 base; unmatched bases: 4. For the CDR3, the DNA is TGTGCCAGCAGCCCGGGACAGGCGAACACTGAAGCTTTCTTT. The encoded protein is CASSPGQANTEAFF.

The table lists this clonotype with a few counts. This chain links TRBV28 with TRBJ2-7; D not resolved. Trimming took off 3 bases at V and 3 bases at J, with 12 bases between the two ends. The CDR3 is 14 amino acids. Germline assignment: CDR1 MDHEN and CDR2 SYDVKM. In nucleotides, the CDR3 is TGTGCCAGCAGTTTGGGGTATTCCATCTACGAGCAGTACTTC. Its protein is CASSLGYSIYEQYF.

This sequence joins TRBV30 and TRBJ2-6; D may match TRBD1 or TRBD2 (6 bases each). Germline V CDR1 and CDR2: GTSNPN, SVGIG (reference sequence). The CDR3 has 14 amino acids. The V and J ends lost 2 bases and 8 bases respectively, with 13 bases between them. The CDR3 region has the DNA TGTGCCTGGAGTAGGGTGGGGGGCCCCAACGTCCTGACTTTC. Its protein is CAWSRVGGPNVLTF.

The chain uses TRBV7-3 and TRBJ2-3; the D gene could be TRBD1 or TRBD2 (5 bases each). The V and J ends lost 8 bases and 6 bases respectively, with 18 bases between them. Germline assignment: CDR1 SGHTA and CDR2 FQGTGA. This CDR3 has 14 amino acids. For the CDR3, the DNA is TGTGCCAGCCCCCCCAGAAGCTGGGACGATACGCAGTATTTT. Its translation: CASPPRSWDDTQYF.

The chain combines TRBV12-3 or TRBV12-4 with TRBJ1-2; D gene unclear. The ends were cut back, 6 bases at V and 1 base at J, with 15 bases in the middle. The CDR3 covers 15 residues. The CDR3 DNA sequence: TGTGCCAGCAGCAAACTGGACGGTTTTAACTATGGCTACACCTTC. This translates into CASSKLDGFNYGYTF.

The table lists this clonotype with many counts. The chain recombines TRBV2 with TRBJ2-3; D is perhaps TRBD2 (5 bases). This CDR3 contains 14 residues. The V and J ends lost 7 bases and 2 bases respectively, with 13 bases between them. The germline CDR1 and CDR2 sequences are SNHLY and FYNNEI. CDR3 in amino acids: CASTMRRLTDTQYF. DNA of the CDR3: TGTGCCAGCACAATGAGGAGGCTCACAGATACGCAGTATTTT.

This clonotype was counted at least ten times. The chain recombines TRBV4-2 with TRBJ1-2; D unclear. The CDR3 length is 12 residues. From germline, CDR1 is LGHNA and CDR2 YNFKEQ. The V end was cut by 4 bases, the J end by 4 bases, with 7 bases between. CDR3 in DNA: TGTGCCAGCAGCCCATCCCCCTATGGCTACACCTTC. It codes for CASSPSPYGYTF.

In its sample, this clonotype was seen a few times. The chain links TRBV6-5 to TRBJ2-6; D uncertain. V was clipped by 0 bases and J by 4 bases, with 7 bases between them. Germline-derived CDR1 and CDR2 are MNHEY and SVGAGI. The CDR3 runs to 15 residues. The CDR3 sequence: CASSYSSSGANVLTF. CDR3 sequence (DNA): TGTGCCAGCAGTTACTCGAGCTCAGGGGCCAACGTCCTGACTTTC.

This clonotype was counted only a few times. J is TRBJ2-5 and V is TRBV30; no clear D. Germline V CDR1 and CDR2: GTSNPN, SVGIG (reference sequence). The V gene lost 1 base and the J gene lost 5 bases, with 5 bases spanning the gap. CDR3 length: 11 residues. CDR3 residues: CAWSGGETQYF. The CDR3 nucleotides are TGTGCCTGGAGTGGTGGGGAGACCCAGTACTTC.

This clonotype was recorded at least ten times. The V call is TRBV7-2, the J call TRBJ2-7, with 8 bases aligning to TRBD1. The CDR3 loop spans 14 amino acids. Germline V gene lookup returns CDR1 SGHTA and CDR2 FQGNSA. With 6 bases clipped from V and 1 base from J, the junction kept 5 bases outside the gene matches. This chain's CDR3 is CASSHDRGSYEQYF. CDR3 DNA: TGTGCCAGCAGTCATGACAGGGGATCCTACGAGCAGTACTTC.

This clonotype has at least ten counts. V is TRBV29-1 and J is TRBJ2-7, with D perhaps assigned TRBD1 or TRBD2 (7 bases each). V shed 1 base and J shed 4 bases, with 20 bases lying between them. Germline values: CDR1 SQVTM, CDR2 ANQGSEA. CDR3 size: 16 residues. CDR3 bases: TGCAGCGTTGAAGGTCGGTCCAGGGGGGGTTTTTACGAGCAGTACTTC. Encoded protein: CSVEGRSRGGFYEQYF.

This clonotype was observed at least ten times. The chain combines TRBV4-3 with TRBJ2-3; D tentatively reads TRBD1 or TRBD2 (6 bases each). This CDR3 spans 16 amino acids. Germline loops: CDR1 LGHNA, CDR2 YSLEER. Trimming removed 0 bases from V and 4 bases from J, with 14 bases in between. In nucleotides, the CDR3 is TGCGCCAGCAGCCAAGATAAGGGGGGAATGCCAGATACGCAGTATTTT. Encoded protein: CASSQDKGGMPDTQYF.

This clonotype was counted a few times. The V gene is TRBV2, the J gene TRBJ2-4; D is uncertain. This CDR3 has 15 amino acids. V was trimmed by 3 bases and J by 0 bases, leaving 9 bases between them. From germline, CDR1 is SNHLY and CDR2 FYNNEI. This chain's CDR3 is CASSEMSLAKNIQYF. The CDR3 nucleotides read TGTGCCAGCAGTGAGATGTCACTAGCCAAAAACATTCAGTACTTC.